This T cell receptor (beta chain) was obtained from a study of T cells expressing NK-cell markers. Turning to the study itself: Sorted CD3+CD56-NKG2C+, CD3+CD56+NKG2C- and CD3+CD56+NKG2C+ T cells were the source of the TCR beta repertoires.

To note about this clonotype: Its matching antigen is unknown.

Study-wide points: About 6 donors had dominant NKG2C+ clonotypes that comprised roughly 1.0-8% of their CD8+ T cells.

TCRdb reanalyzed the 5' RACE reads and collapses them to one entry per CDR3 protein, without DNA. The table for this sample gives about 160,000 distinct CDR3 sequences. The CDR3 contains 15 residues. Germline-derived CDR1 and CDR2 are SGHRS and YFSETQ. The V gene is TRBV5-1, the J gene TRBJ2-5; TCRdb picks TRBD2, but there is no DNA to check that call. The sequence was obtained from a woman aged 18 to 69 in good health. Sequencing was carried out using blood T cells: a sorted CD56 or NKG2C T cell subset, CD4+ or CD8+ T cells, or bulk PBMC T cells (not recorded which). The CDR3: CASSPGEGPQETQYF.